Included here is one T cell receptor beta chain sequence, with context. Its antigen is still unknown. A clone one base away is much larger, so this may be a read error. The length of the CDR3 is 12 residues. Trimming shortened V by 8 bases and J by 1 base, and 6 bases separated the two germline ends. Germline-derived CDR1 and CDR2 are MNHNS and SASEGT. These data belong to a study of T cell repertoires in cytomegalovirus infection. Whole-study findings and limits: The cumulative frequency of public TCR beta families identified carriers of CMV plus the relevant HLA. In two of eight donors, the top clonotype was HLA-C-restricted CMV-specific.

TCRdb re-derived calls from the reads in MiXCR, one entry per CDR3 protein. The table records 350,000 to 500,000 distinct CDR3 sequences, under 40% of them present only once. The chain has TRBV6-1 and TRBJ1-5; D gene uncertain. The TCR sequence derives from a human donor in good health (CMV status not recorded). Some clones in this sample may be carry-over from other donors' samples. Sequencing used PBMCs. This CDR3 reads CASCTSNQPQHF. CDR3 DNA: TGTGCCAGCTGTACAAGCAATCAGCCCCAGCATTTT.